These 26 T cell receptor beta chains originate from one sample sequenced in a study of neurological immune-mediated disorders. MiXCR, run by TCRdb on the 5' RACE reads, gives a single entry per CDR3 protein. The sample lists 65,000 to 90,000 distinct CDR3 sequences, approximately 10% occurring once. The sample consisted of PBMCs. The receptors derive from a man aged 35 to 55 in good health.

This clonotype was observed many times. The chain combines TRBV5-6 with TRBJ2-2; TRBD2 is a possible D gene (5 bases). Germline V CDR1 and CDR2: SGHDT, YYEEEE. Trimming removed 4 bases from V and 4 bases from J, with 11 bases in between. The CDR3 length is 14 residues. The CDR3 DNA sequence: TGTGCCAGCAGCGGGAGTCGGGGCACCGGGGAGCTGTTTTTT. It translates to CASSGSRGTGELFF.

This clonotype was detected ten times or more. This chain joins TRBV3-1 and TRBJ1-1; D call uncertain. The germline V gene encodes CDR1 LGHDT and CDR2 YNNKEL (reference sequence). This CDR3 is 14 amino acids long. The V gene lost 1 base and the J gene lost 4 bases, with 10 bases spanning the gap. In DNA, the CDR3 is TGTGCCAGCAGCCAAGTAGGAGGTCCCACTGAAGCTTTCTTT. Its protein is CASSQVGGPTEAFF.

This clonotype was recorded many times. CDR3 DNA sequence: TGTGCCAGCAGCTTAGATTTGGCGGGGCGTTACAATGAGCAGTTCTTC. Translating it yields CASSLDLAGRYNEQFF. V is TRBV11-2 and J is TRBJ2-1; D is possibly TRBD2 (6 bases). Germline-derived CDR1 and CDR2 are SGHAT and FQNNGV. CDR3 length: 16 residues. V lost 0 bases and J lost 4, with 13 bases in between.

The chain recombines TRBV24-1 with TRBJ2-2, with unresolved D. Trimming removed 5 bases at V and 6 bases at J, with 12 bases between. CDR3 length: 14 amino acids. Per the germline V gene, CDR1 is KGHDR and CDR2 is SFDVKD. The chain's CDR3 is CATSVLPTAGELFF. The CDR3 coding sequence is TGTGCCACCAGTGTACTACCTACGGCCGGGGAGCTGTTTTTT.

The sample holds many counts of this clonotype. This chain uses TRBV5-1 with TRBJ2-3, with 9 positions matching TRBD2. Germline V gives CDR1 SGHRS, CDR2 YFSETQ. The CDR3 is made up of 15 amino acids. Trimming removed 5 bases from V and 6 bases from J; junction bases left unmatched: 10. CDR3 protein: CASRNAAGGPDTQYF. The CDR3 coding sequence is TGCGCCAGCAGGAATGCGGCGGGGGGGCCTGATACGCAGTATTTT. Filled out from reference TRBV5-1 and TRBJ2-3, the complete variable domain reads KAGVTQTPRYLIKTRGQQVTLSCSPISGHRSVSWYQQTPGQGLQFLFEYFSETQRNKGNFPGRFSGRQFSNSRSEMNVSTLELGDSALYLCASRNAAGGPDTQYFGPGTRLTVL.

This clonotype was picked up many times. This chain connects TRBV28 to TRBJ1-2; D is possibly TRBD1 (5 bases). CDR1 MDHEN and CDR2 SYDVKM come from the germline V gene. V lost 2 bases and J lost 5, with 12 bases in between. The CDR3 extends over 14 amino acids. The CDR3 sequence: CASSLSAGLYGYTF. The DNA of the CDR3 is TGTGCCAGCAGTTTAAGCGCAGGGCTTTATGGCTACACCTTC.

This clonotype was seen at least ten times. The chain is built from TRBV5-5 and TRBJ1-1; no definite D call. V lost 4 bases and J 0 bases, leaving 16 bases between the germline ends. The germline CDR1 and CDR2 sequences are SGHKS and YYEKEE (reference sequence). The CDR3 is 16 residues long. The CDR3 is CASSLVLAEMNTEAFF. In DNA, the CDR3 is TGTGCCAGCAGCCTGGTCTTGGCAGAGATGAACACTGAAGCTTTCTTT.

In this sample, this clonotype turned up many times. The chain couples TRBV11-2 to TRBJ1-3, with D possibly matching TRBD1 (5 bases). Trimming took 5 bases from V and 0 from J, leaving 14 bases between them. Per the germline V gene, CDR1 is SGHAT and CDR2 is FQNNGV. The CDR3 sequence is 16 residues long. The CDR3 nucleotides read TGTGCCAGCAGCGCGGGGGGAATATTCTCTGGAAACACCATATATTTT. Its protein product is CASSAGGIFSGNTIYF.

There are many counts of this clonotype. This sequence joins TRBV5-1 and TRBJ1-2; D remains unclear. V lost 1 base and J 4 bases, leaving 11 bases between the germline ends. The CDR3 contains 14 residues. CDR1 and CDR2 (germline): SGHRS, YFSETQ. CDR3 in amino acids: CASSLSEGAYGYTF. The CDR3 nucleotides are TGCGCCAGCAGCTTGAGTGAGGGAGCCTATGGCTACACCTTC. Supplemented by reference TRBV5-1 and TRBJ1-2, the full variable domain reads KAGVTQTPRYLIKTRGQQVTLSCSPISGHRSVSWYQQTPGQGLQFLFEYFSETQRNKGNFPGRFSGRQFSNSRSEMNVSTLELGDSALYLCASSLSEGAYGYTFGSGTRLTVV.

The gene calls are TRBV10-3 and TRBJ1-5; no definite D call. Germline CDR1 and CDR2: ENHRY and SYGVKD. The CDR3 is made up of 12 amino acids. Between the trimmed V and J ends, which lost 6 bases and 5 bases, there was a span of 8 bases. CDR3 bases: TGTGCCATCAGAGGGCCCCATCAGCCCCAGCATTTT. Residues: CAIRGPHQPQHF.

This clonotype was detected only a few times. The chain recombines TRBV20-1 with TRBJ2-1; 12 bases line up with TRBD2. Germline V gene sequence: CDR1 DFQATT, CDR2 SNEGSKA (reference sequence). This CDR3 is built from 14 residues. The V gene end was trimmed by 3 bases and the J gene end by 7 bases; junction bases not matched to a gene: 4. The chain's CDR3 is CSARGTSGFNEQFF. CDR3 DNA sequence: TGCAGTGCTAGGGGGACTAGCGGGTTTAATGAGCAGTTCTTC.

In this sample, this clonotype turned up many times. The genes are TRBV5-6 and TRBJ2-2; 12 bases map to TRBD2. Trimming took 6 bases from V and 5 from J; bases not matched to a gene: 14. The germline V gene encodes CDR1 SGHDT and CDR2 YYEEEE. The CDR3 extends over 18 amino acids. The CDR3 sequence is CASTRYRLAGVGTGELFF. The CDR3 DNA follows: TGTGCCAGCACCCGGTACCGACTAGCGGGAGTGGGAACCGGGGAGCTGTTTTTT.

V usage is TRBV5-1 and J usage is TRBJ2-2, with D perhaps TRBD1 (5 bases). Trimming left V 4 bases short and J 6 bases short, with 22 bases between. From germline, CDR1 is SGHRS and CDR2 YFSETQ. This CDR3 has 17 residues. The CDR3 DNA sequence: TGCGCCAGCAGCGCTACGACAGTTCAGGCTTTCGCCGGGGAGCTGTTTTTT. This encodes CASSATTVQAFAGELFF.

This clonotype was counted many times. DNA of the CDR3: TGCAGCGTTCTCCCGTATAATAGGGGAGGATGGGACGAGGAAAAACTGTTTTTT. Its protein product is CSVLPYNRGGWDEEKLFF. The J gene is TRBJ1-4, the V gene TRBV29-1; weak D call: TRBD1 (5 bases). The CDR3 is 18 amino acids. Trimming pared 5 bases from V and 8 bases from J, leaving 30 bases between. Germline assignment: CDR1 SQVTM and CDR2 ANQGSEA. The variable domain in full, completed from reference TRBV29-1 and TRBJ1-4, reads SAVISQKPSRDICQRGTSLTIQCQVDSQVTMMFWYRQQPGQSLTLIATANQGSEATYESGFVIDKFPISRPNLTFSTLTVSNMSPEDSSIYLCSVLPYNRGGWDEEKLFFGSGTQLSVL.

This clonotype was detected ten times or more. The chain uses TRBV10-3 and TRBJ2-3; 13 bases map to TRBD2. V shed 6 bases and J 2 bases; nucleotides not matched to a gene: 5. The CDR3 covers 16 residues. Germline CDR1 reads ENHRY; CDR2 reads SYGVKD. The CDR3 sequence is CAIRPTSGGFTDTQYF. In DNA, the CDR3 is TGTGCCATCAGACCGACTAGCGGGGGGTTCACAGATACGCAGTATTTT.

In its sample, this clonotype was seen many times. The chain carries TRBV12-3 or TRBV12-4 and TRBJ2-7; 9 bases fit TRBD1. Germline trimming cut 6 bases from V and 4 bases from J; bases unmatched to any gene: 22. The CDR3 runs 19 residues. CDR3 DNA sequence: TGTGCCAGCAGCTTATCCCAAGTGGGTCGAAACAGGGGGCTATACGAGCAGTACTTC. It translates to CASSLSQVGRNRGLYEQYF.

At least ten counts were recorded for this clonotype. V usage is TRBV2 and J usage is TRBJ2-1, with D tentatively TRBD1 or TRBD2 (5 bases each). CDR1 and CDR2 (germline): SNHLY, FYNNEI. CDR3 length equals 18 residues. V was cut by 6 bases and J by 8 bases, with 29 bases left in between. CDR3 protein: CASSVAVGGASPLDEQFF. The CDR3 region has the DNA TGTGCCAGCAGCGTGGCCGTGGGTGGGGCTAGCCCTCTTGATGAGCAGTTCTTC.

There are many counts of this clonotype. The chain employs TRBV12-3 or TRBV12-4 and TRBJ1-2, with D possibly TRBD1 on 5 matching bases. The CDR3 runs 14 residues. The V end lost 3 bases, the J end lost 4 bases, and 12 bases lay between the germline ends. This chain's CDR3 is CASSFNRNLYGYTF. The CDR3 DNA is TGTGCCAGCAGTTTCAACAGGAACCTCTATGGCTACACCTTC.

This clonotype was found many times. The gene calls are TRBV25-1 and TRBJ2-5; D possibly uses TRBD1 or TRBD2 (5 bases each). The CDR3 covers 16 residues. Germline-derived CDR1 and CDR2 are MGHDK and SYGVNS. V lost 2 bases and J lost 5, with 18 bases in between. CDR3 in DNA: TGTGCCAGCAGTGAAGGTGTTAAGGGGAGTAAGGAGACCCAGTACTTC. Translation: CASSEGVKGSKETQYF.

This clonotype was recorded at least ten times. This chain connects TRBV29-1 to TRBJ2-2, with a possible D match to TRBD1 (5 bases). Germline-derived CDR1 and CDR2 are SQVTM and ANQGSEA. V lost 3 bases and J 2 bases, leaving 7 bases between the germline ends. The CDR3 is 13 residues long. The CDR3 sequence is CSVDQGNTGELFF. The DNA of the CDR3 is TGCAGCGTTGATCAGGGAAACACCGGGGAGCTGTTTTTT.

The sample holds many counts of this clonotype. The V call is TRBV7-3, the J call TRBJ2-1; possibly TRBD1 for D (5 bases). CDR3 length equals 16 residues. The V gene lost 2 bases and the J gene lost 2 bases, with 13 bases spanning the gap. CDR1 is SGHTA, CDR2 FQGTGA, per germline. DNA for the CDR3: TGTGCCAGCAGCTTAGGTCAGGGCAGACCCTACAATGAGCAGTTCTTC. It is translated as CASSLGQGRPYNEQFF.

This clonotype was seen many times. The chain links TRBV5-1 to TRBJ1-2, with D possibly TRBD1 on 5 matching bases. The CDR3 spans 13 residues. Germline V gives CDR1 SGHRS, CDR2 YFSETQ. V lost 0 bases to trimming and J lost 10 bases, with 13 bases between them. CDR3 residues: CASSLGGGGDYTF. In nucleotides, the CDR3 is TGCGCCAGCAGCTTGGGAGGCGGAGGGGACTACACCTTC.

On this clonotype: At one of its ends the junction is not consistent with the germline gene, which may arise from a read error. The chain joins TRBV12-5 to TRBJ2-7; 7 nucleotides match TRBD1. CDR3 size: 12 residues. Looked up from germline, CDR1 is LGHNT and CDR2 is FRNRAP. The CDR3 reads CASGTGTAIHVF. The DNA for the CDR3 is TGTGCTAGTGGTACAGGGACAGCGATCCATGTTTTC.

The sample holds many counts of this clonotype. The chain links TRBV7-2 to TRBJ1-1; no definite D call. The ends were cut back, 5 bases at V and 1 base at J, with 11 bases in the middle. Germline V CDR1 and CDR2: SGHTA, FQGNSA. The CDR3 length is 14 residues. This CDR3 reads CASSPWVGNTEAFF. The DNA for the CDR3 is TGTGCCAGCAGCCCTTGGGTCGGGAACACTGAAGCTTTCTTT.

This chain links TRBV19 with TRBJ2-7; TRBD1 aligns across 9 bases. Germline assignment: CDR1 LNHDA and CDR2 SQIVND (reference sequence). The CDR3 is 15 residues long. V was pared by 5 bases and J by 3 bases, with 8 bases of the junction left unmatched. CDR3 nucleotides: TGTGCCAGTAGTTTGCCCGGGACAGGGATCTACGAGCAGTACTTC. Protein: CASSLPGTGIYEQYF.

Worth noting for this clonotype: A read error is possible here, since a much larger clone lies one base away. This chain connects TRBV19 to TRBJ2-2; D ambiguous. Trimming left V 3 bases short and J 4 bases short, with 6 bases between. Looked up from germline, CDR1 is LNHDA and CDR2 is SQIVND (reference sequence). The CDR3 length is 13 residues. CDR3: CASSIRCTGELFF. CDR3 nucleotide sequence: TGTGCCAGTAGTATTCGGTGCACCGGGGAGCTGTTTTTT.